This T cell receptor beta chain was recovered during a study of T cell changes during pregnancy in multiple sclerosis. Libraries were prepared by immunoSEQ multiplex PCR; TCRdb keeps only in-frame clonotypes and omits some of them. In the table there are about 58,000 clones, roughly 89% of which are singletons. V was pared by 4 bases and J by 2 bases, with 1 base of the junction left unmatched. CDR1 KGHSH and CDR2 LQKENI come from the germline V gene. The CDR3 is 14 amino acids. The sequencing used CD4+ T cells from peripheral blood mononuclear cells, collected after pregnancy. The sequence came from a female donor in good health, enrolled as a control in a pregnancy study. The rearrangement links TRBV18 to TRBJ1-1; 10 bases line up with TRBD1. As DNA, the CDR3 is TGTGCCAGCTCACGGGACAGGGGTAACACTGAAGCTTTCTTT. Translation: CASSRDRGNTEAFF. Combining the CDR3 with reference TRBV18 and TRBJ1-1 gives the whole variable domain NAGVMQNPRHLVRRRGQEARLRCSPMKGHSHVYWYRQLPEEGLKFMVYLQKENIIDESGMPKERFSAEFPKEGPSILRIQQVVRGDSAAYFCASSRDRGNTEAFFGQGTRLTVV.